This TCR beta chain is drawn from a study of control samples from healthy donors and cancer patients. Repertoires were generated with immunoSEQ multiplex PCR, while TCRdb's copy carries only in-frame clones and drops some. In the table there are about 130,000 clones, less than 95% of which are singletons. CDR3 size: 14 residues. Trimming shortened V by 2 bases and J by 2 bases, and 9 bases separated the two germline ends. The germline V gene encodes CDR1 SGHAT and CDR2 FQDESV (reference sequence). The TCR comes from a man under 40 in good health. The source material was blood. The rearrangement joins TRBV11-1 to TRBJ2-5; no clear D gene. CDR3 coding DNA: TGTGCCAGCAGCTTAAGCACGGGTCAAGAGACCCAGTACTTC. Protein: CASSLSTGQETQYF.